This T cell receptor beta chain was recorded in a study of shared clonotypes between healthy human individuals. Points from the study as a whole: Estimated richness values were generally larger in naive subsets than in memory subsets. Naive CD4 clonotypes overlapped across several donors at approximately 4.5%.

The ends lost 1 base at V and 5 bases at J; junction bases unmatched: 12. Germline V lookup: CDR1 SGHVS, CDR2 FQNEAQ. The CDR3 has 17 residues. Assay used: immunoSEQ multiplex PCR; TCRdb lists only in-frame clones, some missing. The sample has hundreds of thousands of clones; less than 96% are singletons. The CD4+ fraction was divided into a CD45RA+ naive subset and a CD45RA-negative memory subset. Comment on this clone: Its cognate antigen is unknown.

This chain connects TRBV7-8 to TRBJ2-7; TRBD2 agrees at 9 bases. This receptor was obtained from a woman aged 30 to 39 in good health. The sequenced sample was naive CD4+ T cells sorted from blood. The subset denotes: CD45RA+ positively selected. Here the CDR3 DNA reads TGTGCCAGCAGCTTAGAGGGGAGACCGGGACTAGCTGACGAGCAGTACTTC. It yields the protein CASSLEGRPGLADEQYF.